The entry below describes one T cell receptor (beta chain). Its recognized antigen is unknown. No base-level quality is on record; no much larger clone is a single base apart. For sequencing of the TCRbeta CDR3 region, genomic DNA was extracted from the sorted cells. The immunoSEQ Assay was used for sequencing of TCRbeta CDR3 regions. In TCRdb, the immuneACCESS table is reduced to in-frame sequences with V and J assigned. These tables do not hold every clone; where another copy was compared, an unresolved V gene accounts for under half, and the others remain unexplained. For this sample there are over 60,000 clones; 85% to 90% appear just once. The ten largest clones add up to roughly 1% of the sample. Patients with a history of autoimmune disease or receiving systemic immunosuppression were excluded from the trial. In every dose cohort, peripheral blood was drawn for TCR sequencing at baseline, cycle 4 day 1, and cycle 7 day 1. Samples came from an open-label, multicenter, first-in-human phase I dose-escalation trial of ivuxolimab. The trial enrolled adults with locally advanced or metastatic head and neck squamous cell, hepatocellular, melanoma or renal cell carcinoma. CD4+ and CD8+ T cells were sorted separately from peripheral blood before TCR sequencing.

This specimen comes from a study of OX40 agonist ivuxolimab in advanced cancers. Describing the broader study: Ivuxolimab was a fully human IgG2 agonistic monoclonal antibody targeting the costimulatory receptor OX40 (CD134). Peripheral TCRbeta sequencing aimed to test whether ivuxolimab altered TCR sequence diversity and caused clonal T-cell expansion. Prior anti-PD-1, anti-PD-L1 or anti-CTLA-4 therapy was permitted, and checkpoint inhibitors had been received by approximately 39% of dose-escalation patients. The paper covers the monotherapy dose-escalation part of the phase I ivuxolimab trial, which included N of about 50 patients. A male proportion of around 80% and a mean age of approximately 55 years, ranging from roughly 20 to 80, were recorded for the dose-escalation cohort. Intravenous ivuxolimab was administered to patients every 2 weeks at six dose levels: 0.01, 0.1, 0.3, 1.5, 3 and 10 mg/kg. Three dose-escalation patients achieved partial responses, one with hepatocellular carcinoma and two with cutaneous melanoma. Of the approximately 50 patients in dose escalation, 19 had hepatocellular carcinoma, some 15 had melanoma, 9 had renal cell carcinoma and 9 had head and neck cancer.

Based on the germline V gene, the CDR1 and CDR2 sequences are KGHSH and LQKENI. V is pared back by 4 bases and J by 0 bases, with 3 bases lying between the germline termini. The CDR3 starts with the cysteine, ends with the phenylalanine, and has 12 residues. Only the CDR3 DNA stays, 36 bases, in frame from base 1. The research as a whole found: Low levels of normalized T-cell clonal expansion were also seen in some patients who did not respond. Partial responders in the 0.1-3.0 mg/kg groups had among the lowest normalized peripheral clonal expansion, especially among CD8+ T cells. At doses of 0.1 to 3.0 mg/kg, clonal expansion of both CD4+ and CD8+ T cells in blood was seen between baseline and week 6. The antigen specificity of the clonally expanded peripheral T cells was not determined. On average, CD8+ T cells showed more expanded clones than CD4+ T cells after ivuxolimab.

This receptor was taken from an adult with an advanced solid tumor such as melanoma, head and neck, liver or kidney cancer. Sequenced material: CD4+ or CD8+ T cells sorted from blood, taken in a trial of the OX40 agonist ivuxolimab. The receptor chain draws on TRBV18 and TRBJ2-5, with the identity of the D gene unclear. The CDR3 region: CASSQYQETQYF. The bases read TGTGCCAGCTCACAGTACCAAGAGACCCAGTACTTC.